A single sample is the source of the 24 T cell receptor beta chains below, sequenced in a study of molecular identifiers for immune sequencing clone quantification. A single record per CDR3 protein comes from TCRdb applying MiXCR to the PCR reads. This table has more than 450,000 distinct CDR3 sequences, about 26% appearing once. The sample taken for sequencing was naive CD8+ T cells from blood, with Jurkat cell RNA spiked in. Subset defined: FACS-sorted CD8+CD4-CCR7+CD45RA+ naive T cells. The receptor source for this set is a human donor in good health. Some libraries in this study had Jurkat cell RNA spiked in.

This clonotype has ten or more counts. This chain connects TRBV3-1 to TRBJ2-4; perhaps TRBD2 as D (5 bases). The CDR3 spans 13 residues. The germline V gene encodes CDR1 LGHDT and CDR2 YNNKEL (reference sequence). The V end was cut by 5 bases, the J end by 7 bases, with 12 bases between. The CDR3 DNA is TGTGCCAGCAGCTTCACGGGAAATAACATTCAGTACTTC. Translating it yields CASSFTGNNIQYF.

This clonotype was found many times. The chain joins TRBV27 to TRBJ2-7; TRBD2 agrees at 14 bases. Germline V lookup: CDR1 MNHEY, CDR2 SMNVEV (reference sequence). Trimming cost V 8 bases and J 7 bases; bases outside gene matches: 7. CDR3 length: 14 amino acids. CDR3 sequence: CASRLAGGPGEQYF. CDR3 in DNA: TGTGCCAGCCGACTAGCGGGAGGGCCGGGGGAGCAGTACTTC.

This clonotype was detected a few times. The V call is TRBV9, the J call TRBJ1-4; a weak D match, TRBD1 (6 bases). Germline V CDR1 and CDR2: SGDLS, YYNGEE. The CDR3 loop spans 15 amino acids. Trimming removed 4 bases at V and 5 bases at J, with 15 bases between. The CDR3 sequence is CASSPGARENEKLFF. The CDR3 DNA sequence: TGTGCCAGCAGCCCGGGGGCCCGGGAAAATGAAAAACTGTTTTTT.

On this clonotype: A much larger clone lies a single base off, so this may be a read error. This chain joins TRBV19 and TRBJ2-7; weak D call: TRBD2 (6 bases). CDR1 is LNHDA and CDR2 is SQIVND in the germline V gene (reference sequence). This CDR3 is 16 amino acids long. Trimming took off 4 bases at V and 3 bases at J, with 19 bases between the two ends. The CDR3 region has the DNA TGTGCCAGTAGTAGACCTCCGGCAGCGGGCCACTACGAGCAGTACTTC. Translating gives CASSRPPAAGHYEQYF.

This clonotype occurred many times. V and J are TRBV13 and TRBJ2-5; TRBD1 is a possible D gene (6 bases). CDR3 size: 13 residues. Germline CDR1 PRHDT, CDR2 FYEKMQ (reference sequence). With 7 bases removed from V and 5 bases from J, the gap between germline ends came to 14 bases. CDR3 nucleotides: TGTGCCAGCAACGCACAGGGCGACGAGACCCAGTACTTC. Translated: CASNAQGDETQYF.

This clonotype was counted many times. The CDR3 DNA reads TGCGCCAGCAGCTTGGGTACGGACGAGACCCAGTACTTC. This codes for CASSLGTDETQYF. This sequence joins TRBV5-1 and TRBJ2-5, with no clear D. The V end was cut by 0 bases, the J end by 5 bases, with 8 bases between. The CDR3 runs 13 residues. CDR1 and CDR2 from the germline V gene are SGHRS and YFSETQ.

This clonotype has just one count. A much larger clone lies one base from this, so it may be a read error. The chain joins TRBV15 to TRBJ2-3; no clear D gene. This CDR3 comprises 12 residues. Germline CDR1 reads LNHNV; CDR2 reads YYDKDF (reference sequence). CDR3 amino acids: CATSSTLDTRYF. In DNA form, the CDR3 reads TGTGCCACCAGTTCGACTTTAGATACGCGGTATTTT.

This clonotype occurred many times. CDR3 sequence reads: CASSDPGLAGPAGTNIQYF. The CDR3 region has the DNA TGTGCCAGCAGTGACCCGGGACTAGCGGGGCCTGCTGGGACGAACATTCAGTACTTC. The chain combines TRBV6-2 or TRBV6-3 with TRBJ2-4; 13 bases align to TRBD2. The length of the CDR3 is 19 residues. Losses at the gene ends were 5 bases for V and 7 bases for J; bases not matched to a gene: 17. Looked up from germline, CDR1 is MNHEY and CDR2 is SVGEGT.

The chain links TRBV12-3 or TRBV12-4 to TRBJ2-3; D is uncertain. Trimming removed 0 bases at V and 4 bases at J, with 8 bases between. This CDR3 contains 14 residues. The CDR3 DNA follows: TGTGCCAGCAGTTTAGCGCCAAGAGCAGATACGCAGTATTTT. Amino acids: CASSLAPRADTQYF.

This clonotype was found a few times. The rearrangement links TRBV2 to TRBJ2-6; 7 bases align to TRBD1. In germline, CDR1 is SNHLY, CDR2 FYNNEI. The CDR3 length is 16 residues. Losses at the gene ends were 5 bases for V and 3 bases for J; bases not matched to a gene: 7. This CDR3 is CASSSFTGDGANVLTF. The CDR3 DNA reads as TGTGCCAGCAGTAGCTTTACAGGGGATGGGGCCAACGTCCTGACTTTC.

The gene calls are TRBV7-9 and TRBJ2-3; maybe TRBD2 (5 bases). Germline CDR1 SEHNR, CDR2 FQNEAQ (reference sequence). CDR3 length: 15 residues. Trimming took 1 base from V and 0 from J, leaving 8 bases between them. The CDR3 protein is CASSLVRTSTDTQYF. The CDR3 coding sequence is TGTGCCAGCAGCTTAGTACGGACTAGCACAGATACGCAGTATTTT.

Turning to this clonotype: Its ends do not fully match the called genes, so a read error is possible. CDR3 nucleotide sequence: TGTGCCAGCAGCTTGGGACAGGGAATCCTCGAGCAGTACTTC. Translation gives CASSLGQGILEQYF. V and J are TRBV5-3 and TRBJ2-7; TRBD1 agrees at 9 bases. TRBV5-3 is treated as an ORF (open reading frame) with a function not yet certain. CDR3 length: 14 amino acids.

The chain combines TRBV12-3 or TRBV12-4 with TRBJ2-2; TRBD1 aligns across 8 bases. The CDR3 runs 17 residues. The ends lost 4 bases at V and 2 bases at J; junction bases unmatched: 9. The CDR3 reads CASSSSFGQGNTGELFF. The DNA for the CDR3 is TGTGCCAGCAGTTCCTCTTTCGGACAGGGCAACACCGGGGAGCTGTTTTTT.

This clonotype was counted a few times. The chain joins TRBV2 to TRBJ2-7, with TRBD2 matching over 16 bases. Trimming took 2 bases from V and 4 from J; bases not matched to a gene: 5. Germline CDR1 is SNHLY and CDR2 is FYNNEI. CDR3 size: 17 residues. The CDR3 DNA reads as TGTGCCAGCAGTGAATCGGGACTAGCGGGAGGGGCTTACGAGCAGTACTTC. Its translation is CASSESGLAGGAYEQYF.

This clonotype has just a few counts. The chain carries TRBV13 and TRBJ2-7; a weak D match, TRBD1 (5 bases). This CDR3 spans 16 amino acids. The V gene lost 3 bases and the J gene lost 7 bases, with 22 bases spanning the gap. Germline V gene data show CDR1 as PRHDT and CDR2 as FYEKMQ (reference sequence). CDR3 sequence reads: CASSFSGTGFDVEQYF. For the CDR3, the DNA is TGTGCCAGCAGCTTTTCCGGTACAGGATTCGATGTGGAGCAGTACTTC.

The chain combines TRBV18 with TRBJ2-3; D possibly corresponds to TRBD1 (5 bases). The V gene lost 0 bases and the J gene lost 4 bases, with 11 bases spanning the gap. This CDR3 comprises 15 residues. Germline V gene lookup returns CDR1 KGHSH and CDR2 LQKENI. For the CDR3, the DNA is TGTGCCAGCTCACCACCGGTCGACAGACCAGATACGCAGTATTTT. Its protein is CASSPPVDRPDTQYF.

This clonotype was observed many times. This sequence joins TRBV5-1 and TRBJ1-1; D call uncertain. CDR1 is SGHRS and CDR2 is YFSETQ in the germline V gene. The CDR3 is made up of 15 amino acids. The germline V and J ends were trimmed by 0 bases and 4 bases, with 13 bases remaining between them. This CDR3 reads CASSLGKTRGTEAFF. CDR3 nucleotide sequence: TGCGCCAGCAGCTTGGGAAAGACGCGGGGCACTGAAGCTTTCTTT.

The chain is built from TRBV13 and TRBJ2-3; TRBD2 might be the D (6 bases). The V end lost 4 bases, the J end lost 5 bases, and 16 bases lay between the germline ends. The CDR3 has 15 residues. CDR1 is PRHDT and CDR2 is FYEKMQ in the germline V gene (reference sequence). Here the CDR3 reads CASSWRTGVEDTQYF. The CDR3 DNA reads TGTGCCAGCAGCTGGAGAACGGGAGTGGAAGATACGCAGTATTTT. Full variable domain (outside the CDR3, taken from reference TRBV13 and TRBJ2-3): AAGVIQSPRHLIKEKRETATLKCYPIPRHDTVYWYQQGPGQDPQFLISFYEKMQSDKGSIPDRFSAQQFSDYHSELNMSSLELGDSALYFCASSWRTGVEDTQYFGPGTRLTVL.

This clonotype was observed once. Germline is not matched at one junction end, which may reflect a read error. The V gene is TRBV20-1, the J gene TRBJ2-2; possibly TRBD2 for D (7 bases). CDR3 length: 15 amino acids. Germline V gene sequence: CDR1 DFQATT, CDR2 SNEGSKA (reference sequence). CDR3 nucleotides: TGCAGTGCTAGAGATTTTAGGGGGGGCACCGGGGAGCTGCTTTTT. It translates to CSARDFRGGTGELLF.

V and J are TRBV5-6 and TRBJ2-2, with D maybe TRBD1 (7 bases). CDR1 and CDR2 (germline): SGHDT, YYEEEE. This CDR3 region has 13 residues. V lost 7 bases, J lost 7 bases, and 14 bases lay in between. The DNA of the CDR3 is TGTGCCAGCGGCGGGACAGTGGGCGGGGAGCTGTTTTTT. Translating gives CASGGTVGGELFF.

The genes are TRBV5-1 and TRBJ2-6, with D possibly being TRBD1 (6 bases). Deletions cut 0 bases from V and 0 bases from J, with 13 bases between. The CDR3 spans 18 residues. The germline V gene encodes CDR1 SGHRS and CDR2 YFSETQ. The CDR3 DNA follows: TGCGCCAGCAGCTTGGCCCCGGACAGCCGCTCTGGGGCCAACGTCCTGACTTTC. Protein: CASSLAPDSRSGANVLTF. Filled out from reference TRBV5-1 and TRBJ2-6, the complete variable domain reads KAGVTQTPRYLIKTRGQQVTLSCSPISGHRSVSWYQQTPGQGLQFLFEYFSETQRNKGNFPGRFSGRQFSNSRSEMNVSTLELGDSALYLCASSLAPDSRSGANVLTFGAGSRLTVL.

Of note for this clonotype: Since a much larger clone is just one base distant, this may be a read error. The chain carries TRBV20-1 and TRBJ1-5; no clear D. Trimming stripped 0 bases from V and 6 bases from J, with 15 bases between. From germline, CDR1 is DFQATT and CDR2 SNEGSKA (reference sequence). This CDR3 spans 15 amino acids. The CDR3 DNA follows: TGCAGTGCTAGAGATCTCGAGGGTCCCGCTCAGCCCCAGCATTTT. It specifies CSARDLEGPAQPQHF.

CDR3 bases: TGCAGTGCTAGAGACGAGGACAGTTTTGTCGCCGGGGAGCTGTTTTTT. Protein sequence: CSARDEDSFVAGELFF. The genes are TRBV20-1 and TRBJ2-2; tentatively, D is TRBD1 (6 bases). Trimming cost V 0 bases and J 6 bases, with 17 bases left between them. Germline lookup yields CDR1 DFQATT and CDR2 SNEGSKA (reference sequence). The CDR3 loop spans 16 amino acids.

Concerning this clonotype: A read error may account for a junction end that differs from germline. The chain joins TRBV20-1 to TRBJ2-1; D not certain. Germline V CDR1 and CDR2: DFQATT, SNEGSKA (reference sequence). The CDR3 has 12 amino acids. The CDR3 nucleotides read TGTCGGACGGTATTTTTATACAATGAGCAGTTCTTC. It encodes CRTVFLYNEQFF.